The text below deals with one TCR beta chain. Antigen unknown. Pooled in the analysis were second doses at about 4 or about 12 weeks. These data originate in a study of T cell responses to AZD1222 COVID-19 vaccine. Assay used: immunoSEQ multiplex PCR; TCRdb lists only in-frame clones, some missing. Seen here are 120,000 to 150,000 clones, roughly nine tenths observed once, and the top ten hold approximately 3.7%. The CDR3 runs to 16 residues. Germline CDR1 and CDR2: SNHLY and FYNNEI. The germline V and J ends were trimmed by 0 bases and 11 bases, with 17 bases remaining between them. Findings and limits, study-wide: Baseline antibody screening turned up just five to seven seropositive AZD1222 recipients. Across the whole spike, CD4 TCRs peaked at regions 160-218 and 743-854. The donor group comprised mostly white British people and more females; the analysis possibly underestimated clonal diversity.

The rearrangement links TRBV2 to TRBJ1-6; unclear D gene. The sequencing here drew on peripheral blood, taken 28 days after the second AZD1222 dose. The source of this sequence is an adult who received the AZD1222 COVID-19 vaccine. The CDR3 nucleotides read TGTGCCAGCAGTGAAGCGCGAGAGGGTTTCTACGCACCCCTCCACTTT. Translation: CASSEAREGFYAPLHF.